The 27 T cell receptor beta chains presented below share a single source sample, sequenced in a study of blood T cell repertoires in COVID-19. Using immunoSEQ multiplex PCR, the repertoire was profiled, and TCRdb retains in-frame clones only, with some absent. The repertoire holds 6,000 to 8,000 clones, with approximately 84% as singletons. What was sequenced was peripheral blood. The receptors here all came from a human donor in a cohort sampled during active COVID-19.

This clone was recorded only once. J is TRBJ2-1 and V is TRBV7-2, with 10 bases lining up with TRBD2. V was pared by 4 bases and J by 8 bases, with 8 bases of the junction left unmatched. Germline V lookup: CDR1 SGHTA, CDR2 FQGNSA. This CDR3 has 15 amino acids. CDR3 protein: CASSSLAGGWDEQFF. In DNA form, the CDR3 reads TGTGCCAGCAGCTCATTAGCGGGGGGCTGGGATGAGCAGTTCTTC.

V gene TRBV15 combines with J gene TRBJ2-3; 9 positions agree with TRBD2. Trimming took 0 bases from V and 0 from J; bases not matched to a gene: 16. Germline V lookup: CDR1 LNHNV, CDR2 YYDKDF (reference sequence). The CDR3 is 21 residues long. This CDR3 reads CATSRDAIVRGGPTSTDTQYF. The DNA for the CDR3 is TGTGCCACCAGCAGAGATGCCATCGTGCGGGGGGGACCAACTAGCACAGATACGCAGTATTTT.

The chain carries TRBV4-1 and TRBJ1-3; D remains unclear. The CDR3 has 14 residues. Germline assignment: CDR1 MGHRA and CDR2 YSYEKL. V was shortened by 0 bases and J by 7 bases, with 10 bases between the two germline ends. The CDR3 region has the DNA TGCGCCAGCAGCCAAGATCAGGCTCTTAACACCATATATTTT. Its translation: CASSQDQALNTIYF.

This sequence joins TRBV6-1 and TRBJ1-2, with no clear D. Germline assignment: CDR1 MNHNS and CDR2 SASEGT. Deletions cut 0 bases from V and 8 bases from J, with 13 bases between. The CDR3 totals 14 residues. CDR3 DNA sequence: TGTGCCAGCAGTGAAGCGCCGGGAAGTCGGGGCTACACCTTC. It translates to CASSEAPGSRGYTF.

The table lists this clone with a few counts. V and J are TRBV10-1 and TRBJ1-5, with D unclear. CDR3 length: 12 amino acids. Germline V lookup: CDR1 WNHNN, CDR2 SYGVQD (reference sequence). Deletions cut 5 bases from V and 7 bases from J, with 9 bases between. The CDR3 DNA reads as TGCGCCAGCAGTAACCTAGGCCAGCCCCAGCATTTT. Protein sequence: CASSNLGQPQHF.

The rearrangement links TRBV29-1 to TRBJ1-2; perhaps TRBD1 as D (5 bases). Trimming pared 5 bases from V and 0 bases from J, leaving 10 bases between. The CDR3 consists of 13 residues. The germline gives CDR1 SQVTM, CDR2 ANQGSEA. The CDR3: CSVPDTPNYGYTF. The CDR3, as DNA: TGCAGCGTTCCGGACACCCCTAACTATGGCTACACCTTC.

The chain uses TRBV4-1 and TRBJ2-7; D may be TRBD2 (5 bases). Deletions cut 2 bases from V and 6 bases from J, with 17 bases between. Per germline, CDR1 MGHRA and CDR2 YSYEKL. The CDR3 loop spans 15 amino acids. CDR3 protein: CASSQPPRRTGEQYV. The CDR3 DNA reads TGCGCCAGCAGCCAACCCCCCCGGAGGACCGGCGAGCAGTACGTC.

CDR3 residues: CASSLGAGGTDTQYF. The CDR3 nucleotides are TGTGCCAGCAGCTTAGGAGCGGGGGGCACAGATACGCAGTATTTT. The chain uses TRBV7-9 and TRBJ2-3, with 8 bases matching TRBD2. The CDR3 has 15 amino acids. V dropped 1 base and J dropped 1; count of bases not matched to a gene: 1. Germline CDR1 and CDR2: SEHNR and FQNEAQ (reference sequence).

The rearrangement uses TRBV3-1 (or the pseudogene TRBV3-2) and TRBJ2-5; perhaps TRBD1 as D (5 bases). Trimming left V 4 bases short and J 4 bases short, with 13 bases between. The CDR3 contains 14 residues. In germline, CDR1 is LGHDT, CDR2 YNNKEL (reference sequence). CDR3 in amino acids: CASSLRGRGETQYF. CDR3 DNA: TGTGCCAGCAGCCTAAGAGGAAGGGGAGAGACCCAGTACTTC.

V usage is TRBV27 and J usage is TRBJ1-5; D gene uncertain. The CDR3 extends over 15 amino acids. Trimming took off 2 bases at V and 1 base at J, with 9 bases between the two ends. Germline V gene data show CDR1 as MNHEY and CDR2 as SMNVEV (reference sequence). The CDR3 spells CASSLNSGSNQPQHF. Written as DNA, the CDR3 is TGTGCCAGCAGTTTAAATTCAGGAAGCAATCAGCCCCAGCATTTT.

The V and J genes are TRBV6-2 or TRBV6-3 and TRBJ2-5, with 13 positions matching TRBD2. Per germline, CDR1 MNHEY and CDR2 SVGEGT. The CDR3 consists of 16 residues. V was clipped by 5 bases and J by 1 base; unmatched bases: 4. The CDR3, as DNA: TGTGCCAGCAGTACGGGACTAGCGGGGCCCCAAGAGACCCAGTACTTC. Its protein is CASSTGLAGPQETQYF.

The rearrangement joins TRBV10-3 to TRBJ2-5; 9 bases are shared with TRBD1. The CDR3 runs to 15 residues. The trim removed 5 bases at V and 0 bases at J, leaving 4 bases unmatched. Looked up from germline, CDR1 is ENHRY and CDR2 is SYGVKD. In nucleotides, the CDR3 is TGTGCCATCAGTAAGACAGGGGGGGACCAAGAGACCCAGTACTTC. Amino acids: CAISKTGGDQETQYF.

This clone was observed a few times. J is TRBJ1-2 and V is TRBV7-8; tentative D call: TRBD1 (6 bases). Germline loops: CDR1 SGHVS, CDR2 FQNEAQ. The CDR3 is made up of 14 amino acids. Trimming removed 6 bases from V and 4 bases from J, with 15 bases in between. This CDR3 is CASSPWGRIYGYTF. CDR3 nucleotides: TGTGCCAGCAGTCCCTGGGGGCGGATCTATGGCTACACCTTC.

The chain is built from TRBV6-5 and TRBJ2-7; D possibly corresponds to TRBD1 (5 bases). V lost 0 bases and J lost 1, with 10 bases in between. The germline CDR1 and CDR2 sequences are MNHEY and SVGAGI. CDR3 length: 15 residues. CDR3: CASSYSPDSSYEQYV. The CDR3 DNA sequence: TGTGCCAGCAGTTACTCCCCCGACAGTTCCTACGAGCAGTACGTC.

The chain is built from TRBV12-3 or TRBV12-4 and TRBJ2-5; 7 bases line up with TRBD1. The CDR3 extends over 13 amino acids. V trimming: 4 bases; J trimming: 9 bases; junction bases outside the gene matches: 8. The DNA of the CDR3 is TGTGCCAGCAGTTCCGACAGGGTAGTGGCCCAGTACTTC. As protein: CASSSDRVVAQYF.

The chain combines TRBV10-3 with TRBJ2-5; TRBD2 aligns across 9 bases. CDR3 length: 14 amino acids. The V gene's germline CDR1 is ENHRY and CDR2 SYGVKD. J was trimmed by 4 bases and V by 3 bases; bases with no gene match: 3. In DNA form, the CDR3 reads TGTGCCATCAGTGAAGGGACTAGCATAGAGACCCAGTACTTC. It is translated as CAISEGTSIETQYF.

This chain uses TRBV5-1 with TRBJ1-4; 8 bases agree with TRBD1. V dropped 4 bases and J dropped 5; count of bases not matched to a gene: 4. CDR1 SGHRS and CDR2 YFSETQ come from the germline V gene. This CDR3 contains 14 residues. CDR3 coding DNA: TGCGCCAGCAGCATGGACAGGGAAAATGAAAAACTGTTTTTT. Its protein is CASSMDRENEKLFF.

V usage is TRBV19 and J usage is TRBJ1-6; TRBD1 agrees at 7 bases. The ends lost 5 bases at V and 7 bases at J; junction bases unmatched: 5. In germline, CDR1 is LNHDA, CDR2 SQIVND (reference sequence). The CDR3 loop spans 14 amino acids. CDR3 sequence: CASSAQGGNSPLHF. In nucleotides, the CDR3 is TGTGCCAGTAGTGCCCAGGGGGGCAATTCACCCCTCCACTTT.

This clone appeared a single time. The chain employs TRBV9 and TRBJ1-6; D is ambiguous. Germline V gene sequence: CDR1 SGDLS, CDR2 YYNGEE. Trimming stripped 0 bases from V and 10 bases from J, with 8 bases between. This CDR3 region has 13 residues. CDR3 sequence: CASSVEHVSPLHF. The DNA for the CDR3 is TGTGCCAGCAGCGTAGAACACGTCTCACCCCTCCACTTT.

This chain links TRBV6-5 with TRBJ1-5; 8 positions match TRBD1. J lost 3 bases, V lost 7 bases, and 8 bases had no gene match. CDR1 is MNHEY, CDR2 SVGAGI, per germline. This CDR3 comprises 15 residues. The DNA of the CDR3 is TGTGCCAGCAAGCCCGACAGGGGAGACAATCAGCCCCAGCATTTT. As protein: CASKPDRGDNQPQHF.

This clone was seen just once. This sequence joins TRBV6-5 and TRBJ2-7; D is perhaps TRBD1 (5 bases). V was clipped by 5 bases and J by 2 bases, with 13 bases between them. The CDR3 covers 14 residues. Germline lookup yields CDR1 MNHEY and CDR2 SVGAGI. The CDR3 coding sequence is TGTGCCAGCAGTCGAGATGGGGCAGCCTACGAGCAGTACTTC. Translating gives CASSRDGAAYEQYF.

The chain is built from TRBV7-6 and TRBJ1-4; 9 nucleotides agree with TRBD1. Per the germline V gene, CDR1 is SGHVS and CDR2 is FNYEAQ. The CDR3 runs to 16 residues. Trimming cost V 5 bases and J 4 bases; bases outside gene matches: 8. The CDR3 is CASSRKGQGLNEKLFF. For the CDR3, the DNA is TGTGCCAGCAGCCGAAAGGGACAGGGACTTAATGAAAAACTGTTTTTT.

CDR3 loop: CASSLGTNQPQHF. The DNA for the CDR3 is TGCGCCAGCAGCCTTGGGACTAATCAGCCCCAGCATTTT. The rearrangement links TRBV5-1 to TRBJ1-5; D possibly corresponds to TRBD1 (5 bases). The ends were cut back, 4 bases at V and 4 bases at J, with 9 bases in the middle. Germline CDR1 and CDR2: SGHRS and YFSETQ. The CDR3 is 13 amino acids. The full variable domain, with the rest looked up from reference TRBV5-1 and TRBJ1-5, is KAGVTQTPRYLIKTRGQQVTLSCSPISGHRSVSWYQQTPGQGLQFLFEYFSETQRNKGNFPGRFSGRQFSNSRSEMNVSTLELGDSALYLCASSLGTNQPQHFGDGTRLSIL.

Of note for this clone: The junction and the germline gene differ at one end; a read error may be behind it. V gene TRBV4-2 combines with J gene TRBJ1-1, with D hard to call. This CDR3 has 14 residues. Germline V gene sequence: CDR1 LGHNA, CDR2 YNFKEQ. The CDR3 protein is CASSQERGNPEAFF. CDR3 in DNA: TGTGCCAGCAGCCAAGAACGAGGGAACCCTGAAGCTTTCTTT.

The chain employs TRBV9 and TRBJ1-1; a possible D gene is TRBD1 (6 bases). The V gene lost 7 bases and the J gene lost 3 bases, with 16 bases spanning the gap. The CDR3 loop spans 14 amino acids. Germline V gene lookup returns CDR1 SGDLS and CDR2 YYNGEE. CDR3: CASVRGGADTEAFF. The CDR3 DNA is TGTGCCAGCGTCCGTGGGGGGGCTGACACTGAAGCTTTCTTT.

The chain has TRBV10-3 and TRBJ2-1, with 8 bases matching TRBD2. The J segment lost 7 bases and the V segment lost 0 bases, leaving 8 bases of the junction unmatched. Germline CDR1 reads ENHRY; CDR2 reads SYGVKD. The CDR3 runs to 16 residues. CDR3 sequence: CAISESKASGWNEQFF. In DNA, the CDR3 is TGTGCCATCAGTGAGTCGAAGGCTAGCGGGTGGAATGAGCAGTTCTTC.

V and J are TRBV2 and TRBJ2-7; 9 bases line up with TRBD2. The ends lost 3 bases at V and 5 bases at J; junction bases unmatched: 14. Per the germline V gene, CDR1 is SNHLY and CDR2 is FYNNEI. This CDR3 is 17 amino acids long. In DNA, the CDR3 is TGTGCCAGCAGTGATATGGTAGCGGGAGTCGCGGGTAACGAGCAGTACGTC. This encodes CASSDMVAGVAGNEQYV.